The clone carrying this T cell receptor beta chain has at least ten counts. From the 5' RACE reads, TCRdb called clonotypes with MiXCR, one entry per CDR3 protein. This sample has 300,000 or so distinct CDR3 sequences, with roughly 15% found just once. This sample was included in a study of T-cell memory formation after mild COVID-19. V lost 4 bases and J lost 6; bases outside the gene matches: 5. The germline V gene encodes CDR1 SGHRS and CDR2 YFSETQ. The CDR3 totals 15 residues. The chain has TRBV5-1 and TRBJ2-1; 12 nucleotides line up with TRBD2. This TCR was sampled from a young man who had mild COVID-19 (a few samples of this study predate the infection). Cell type and time point are not known. The sequencing input was PBMCs or a T cell subset sorted from them (not recorded which). The CDR3 is CASSALAGGGNEQFF. CDR3 nucleotides: TGCGCCAGCAGCGCCCTAGCGGGGGGGGGCAATGAGCAGTTCTTC.